This T cell receptor (beta chain) comes out of a study of CD8+CD57+ T cells in acquired aplastic anemia (dated by TCRdb to 2016 to 2019). Regarding the complete study: On average, sorted CD4+ and CD8+ cells yielded around 3.5 ug of extracted DNA, with a range of roughly 0.17 to 30 ug. CD8+CD57+ expansion was defined as a frequency above the mean frequency observed in healthy subjects.

Genomic DNA served as template for TCR beta VDJ combination and CDR3 sequence profiling. An Illumina HiSeq 2000 was the platform used for TCR repertoire sequencing. As for how the authors treated the data: TRBV/TRBJ rearrangement plots, CDR3 size and DJ length profiles, and Simpson's diversity index were used to evaluate the repertoires. The immunodominant clone was defined as the most abundant DNA sequence in deep sequencing data. CDR3 amino acid sequences were checked for sharing between subjects and were compared against published repertoires and the VDJdb database. Using fastp trimming at Q25 and MiXCR clonotype assembly, TCRdb reanalyzed the public sequencing data and kept in-frame beta chains. Entries that share a CDR3 protein sequence are merged under the most common genes and DNA. The V and J calls and clone size come from TCRdb's table, not from the authors' own analysis. In this sample the table shows more than 150,000 distinct CDR3 sequences, less than 50% of which occur a single time. Of the sample, roughly 13% is held by the ten largest clones.

Findings and caveats that apply to the study as a whole: Patients and healthy controls showed no significant difference in CD8+ Simpson's diversity (P=0.060). Roughly 30 CD8+ CDR3 sequences were found to be shared between patients and controls, but these sequences appeared to be highly expressed in patients and within the immunodominant clones of the patients.

The patients picked for sequencing were ones in whom flow cytometry had shown an expansion of CD8+CD57+ cells. All patients had severe acquired aplastic anemia diagnosed by International Study of Aplastic Anemia and Agranulocytosis and Camitta criteria. No therapy had been received by the patients at the time of blood sampling. The study deep-sequenced TCR repertoires of sorted CD4+ and CD8+ blood T cells from severe aplastic anemia patients and healthy subjects. Patients were enrolled under clinicaltrials.gov protocols 00001620, 01623167, 00001397, 00071045, 00081523 and 00961064 in the USA. Ficoll-Paque density gradient centrifugation was used to isolate peripheral blood mononuclear cells. Before DNA extraction, CD4+ and CD8+ T cells were sorted by FACS or by magnetic beads. This clonotype appeared once. What this receptor recognizes is not known. Base qualities are not at hand, and no much larger clone is one base apart. A lone read gives weak evidence.

Sequencing was done on a sample of sorted CD4+, CD8+, or CD8+CD57+ T cells (not recorded which) from PBMCs. The sequence came from a human donor with aplastic anemia.

The DNA reads as follows: TGCAGCGTCTCGTGGACAGGGGGCTATGGCTACACCTTC. The resulting protein is CSVSWTGGYGYTF. The rearranged segments are TRBV29-1 and TRBJ1-2, with TRBD1 matching 10 junction bases. Reading the germline V gene gives CDR1 SQVTM and CDR2 ANQGSEA. Including the terminal cysteine and phenylalanine, the CDR3 comprises 13 residues. Only the CDR3 portion is preserved as DNA: 39 bases, with reading frame beginning at the first base. From V the trimming removes 6 bases and from J it removes 4 bases, while the gene matches leave 5 bases of the junction unaccounted for. The entire variable domain, with the stretches around the CDR3 drawn from the reference TRBV29-1 and TRBJ1-2 proteins, is SAVISQKPSRDICQRGTSLTIQCQVDSQVTMMFWYRQQPGQSLTLIATANQGSEATYESGFVIDKFPISRPNLTFSTLTVSNMSPEDSSIYLCSVSWTGGYGYTFGSGTRLTVV.